These 15 T cell receptor beta chains came from one sample sequenced in a study of blood T cell repertoires in COVID-19. Using immunoSEQ multiplex PCR, the repertoire was profiled, and TCRdb retains in-frame clones only, with some absent. The sample shows about 180,000 clones, roughly nine tenths of them seen only once. Sequencing was done on a sample of PBMCs or T cells enriched from blood (not recorded which). These receptor sequences come from a woman between 35 and 50 years old with acute COVID-19.

This clone has just one count. J is TRBJ2-4 and V is TRBV27, with 7 bases that match TRBD1. Trimming removed 7 bases from V and 6 bases from J; junction bases left unmatched: 12. The CDR3 sequence is 15 residues long. Germline V lookup: CDR1 MNHEY, CDR2 SMNVEV (reference sequence). The CDR3 sequence is CASTAMGTGVNIQYF. The CDR3 DNA sequence: TGTGCCAGCACCGCAATGGGTACAGGGGTAAACATTCAGTACTTC.

The J gene is TRBJ1-1, the V gene TRBV28, with D possibly being TRBD1 (5 bases). The CDR3 covers 13 residues. Germline V CDR1 and CDR2: MDHEN, SYDVKM. V lost 5 bases and J lost 5, with 12 bases in between. The chain's CDR3 is CASSPRRGTEAFF. DNA for the CDR3: TGTGCCAGCAGTCCCCGACGGGGGACTGAAGCTTTCTTT.

This chain uses TRBV19 with TRBJ1-3; D is unresolved. With 6 bases removed from V and 0 bases from J, the gap between germline ends came to 6 bases. Germline loops: CDR1 LNHDA, CDR2 SQIVND (reference sequence). The CDR3 extends over 13 amino acids. CDR3 sequence: CASSRGSGNTIYF. CDR3 nucleotide sequence: TGTGCCAGTAGCCGGGGCTCTGGAAACACCATATATTTT.

The genes are TRBV28 and TRBJ1-6, with a weak D call TRBD1 (5 bases). V was clipped by 5 bases and J by 6 bases, with 5 bases between them. The CDR3 extends over 12 amino acids. Germline V gene sequence: CDR1 MDHEN, CDR2 SYDVKM. The CDR3 here is CASSDSNSPLHF. CDR3 nucleotide sequence: TGTGCCAGCAGTGACAGTAATTCACCCCTCCACTTT.

J is TRBJ2-1 and V is TRBV5-1; possible D gene TRBD2, 7 bases. There are 16 residues in the CDR3. Germline lookup yields CDR1 SGHRS and CDR2 YFSETQ. V lost 3 bases to trimming and J lost 3 bases, with 16 bases between them. CDR3 amino acids: CASSSGVGGGYNEQFF. The CDR3 coding sequence is TGCGCCAGCAGCTCAGGGGTGGGAGGGGGCTACAATGAGCAGTTCTTC.

The chain employs TRBV27 and TRBJ2-3, with D maybe TRBD2 (5 bases). The V gene lost 5 bases and the J gene lost 2 bases, with 14 bases spanning the gap. Germline values: CDR1 MNHEY, CDR2 SMNVEV (reference sequence). This CDR3 contains 15 residues. The CDR3 DNA sequence: TGTGCCAGCAGTGGATACGGGAATTCCACAGATACGCAGTATTTT. Its translation is CASSGYGNSTDTQYF.

V usage is TRBV9 and J usage is TRBJ1-4, with 7 bases aligning to TRBD1. The length of the CDR3 is 14 residues. J was trimmed by 8 bases and V by 3 bases; bases with no gene match: 7. Germline assignment: CDR1 SGDLS and CDR2 YYNGEE. CDR3 region: CASSGRTGGEKLFF. Written as DNA, the CDR3 is TGTGCCAGCAGCGGCCGGACAGGCGGGGAAAAACTGTTTTTT.

The chain recombines TRBV12-3 or TRBV12-4 with TRBJ1-1; D remains ambiguous. The CDR3 loop spans 12 amino acids. The germline V and J ends were trimmed by 6 bases and 4 bases, with 9 bases remaining between them. The CDR3 nucleotides read TGTGCCAGCAGGTATAGTAGCACTGAAGCTTTCTTT. Translation gives CASRYSSTEAFF.

This clone was seen only a few times. The chain carries TRBV2 and TRBJ1-4, with 8 bases lining up with TRBD1. Germline trimming cut 6 bases from V and 3 bases from J; bases unmatched to any gene: 6. The CDR3 sequence is 15 residues long. The germline V gene has CDR1 SNHLY and CDR2 FYNNEI. For the CDR3, the DNA is TGTGCCAGCAGCCACAGGGGGACCCCTAATGAAAAACTGTTTTTT. It specifies CASSHRGTPNEKLFF.

This chain uses TRBV5-1 with TRBJ2-1; D call uncertain. Germline V gives CDR1 SGHRS, CDR2 YFSETQ. Trimming pared 5 bases from V and 5 bases from J, leaving 5 bases between. The CDR3 has 11 amino acids. CDR3 region: CASSLHNEQFF. CDR3 nucleotide sequence: TGCGCCAGCAGTCTTCACAATGAGCAGTTCTTC.

In its sample, this clone was seen a few times. The chain recombines TRBV6-5 with TRBJ1-1, with a weak D call TRBD1 (5 bases). This CDR3 has 13 residues. Germline assignment: CDR1 MNHEY and CDR2 SVGAGI. V lost 4 bases and J lost 3, with 9 bases in between. The CDR3 is CASSSRQHTEAFF. CDR3 bases: TGTGCCAGCAGTTCAAGACAGCACACTGAAGCTTTCTTT.

The J gene is TRBJ2-5, the V gene TRBV5-1; 8 bases align to TRBD2. The CDR3 length is 14 residues. The germline V gene has CDR1 SGHRS and CDR2 YFSETQ. V lost 2 bases, J lost 4 bases, and 4 bases stayed unmatched. The CDR3 DNA reads TGCGCCAGCAGCTTAGCGGGAGAGGGAGAGACCCAGTACTTC. Residues: CASSLAGEGETQYF.

The chain couples TRBV4-2 to TRBJ1-6; D might be TRBD1 (6 bases). Germline CDR1 is LGHNA and CDR2 is YNFKEQ. V shed 3 bases and J shed 1 base, with 10 bases lying between them. The CDR3 extends over 16 amino acids. CDR3 sequence reads: CASSQGAGSYNSPLHF. CDR3 DNA sequence: TGTGCCAGCAGCCAGGGGGCAGGGTCCTATAATTCACCCCTCCACTTT.

V usage is TRBV19 and J usage is TRBJ1-1, with D maybe TRBD1 (5 bases). The germline V and J ends were trimmed by 6 bases and 6 bases, with 14 bases remaining between them. Germline CDR1 LNHDA, CDR2 SQIVND (reference sequence). This CDR3 contains 13 residues. The CDR3 DNA sequence: TGTGCCAGTAGCGAAGACAGACTCTCTGAAGCTTTCTTT. Translated: CASSEDRLSEAFF.

The table lists this clone with a count of one. This rearrangement joins TRBV6-5 to TRBJ2-2; D uncertain. V dropped 6 bases and J dropped 15 bases, with 11 bases sitting between them. The germline V gene has CDR1 MNHEY and CDR2 SVGAGI. The CDR3 runs 10 residues. CDR3 bases: TGTGCCAGCAGCCCACAGTGGTTGTTTTTT. It is translated as CASSPQWLFF.